This T cell receptor (beta chain) originates from a study of CD8 T cells in Susac syndrome. Study-level information: Patients with Susac syndrome were therapy-naive, taking corticosteroids, with some also receiving intravenous immunoglobulin, or taking intravenous immunoglobulin alone at the time their blood was drawn.

The V end lost 1 base, the J end lost 5 bases, and 3 bases lay between the germline ends. Germline CDR1 SQVTM, CDR2 ANQGSEA. The CDR3 sequence is 11 residues long. RNA was extracted with the RNeasy kit, and a quantity of roughly 0.5 to 1 ug was reverse transcribed using random hexamers. Coverage of TCR beta CDR3 amplification by immunoSEQ multiplex PCR extended to 54 Vbeta and 13 Jbeta. MiXCR was run by TCRdb on the immunoSEQ multiplex PCR reads, yielding one entry per CDR3 protein. The data hold about 110,000 distinct CDR3 sequences, with 94% observed a single time. This clonotype has only one observation. Its specificity is unknown. Study-level findings and limits: In total CD8+ repertoires, 15 to 20 Susac-specific public clones were found, and a few in CD8+ TEMRA repertoires.

The rearrangement uses TRBV29-1 and TRBJ2-1; unclear D gene. This sequence originates from a human donor with Susac syndrome. Input material: CD8+ T cells from PBMCs. CDR3 amino acids: CSVEGNNEQFF. The CDR3 nucleotides are TGCAGCGTTGAAGGCAACAATGAGCAGTTCTTC.